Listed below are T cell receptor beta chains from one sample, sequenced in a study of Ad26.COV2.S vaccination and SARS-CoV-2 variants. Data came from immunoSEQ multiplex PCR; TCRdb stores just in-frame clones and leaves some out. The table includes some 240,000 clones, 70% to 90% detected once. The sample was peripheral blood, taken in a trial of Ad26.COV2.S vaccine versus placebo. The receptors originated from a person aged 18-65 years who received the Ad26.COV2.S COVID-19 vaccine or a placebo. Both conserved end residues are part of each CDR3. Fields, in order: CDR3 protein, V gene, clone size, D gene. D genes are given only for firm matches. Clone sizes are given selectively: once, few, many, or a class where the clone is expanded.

CASSDRSWSPYNEQFF TRBV7-9 few .
CASSLTGSSYNEQFF TRBV7-3 . .
CASSQVYRSSGANVLTF TRBV4-1 . .
CASSLATGGETQYF TRBV5-1 . .
CASSVSGRAPNEQFF TRBV7-9 many TRBD2
CASGLVREETQYF TRBV5-5 once .
CASSYFHRQGSGNTIYF TRBV27 once TRBD1
CASSVIAENTEAFF TRBV9 . .
CSANTGSGYTF TRBV20-1 . .
CASSWGQGNNSPLHF TRBV9 . TRBD1
CATKTGSVETQYF TRBV15 . TRBD1
CASSFRAGNSGNTIYF TRBV6-5 . .
CASSVARTAENTEAFF TRBV9 . .
CATSRDRGRDGYTF TRBV15 . .
CASSPIRRSSYNEQFF TRBV18 . .
CASSIGRTAYDQPQHF TRBV19 . .
CASQLVGEQFF TRBV11-2 few .
CASSPRYQDSYGYTF TRBV18 . .
CASSIDRRAAGELFF TRBV19 . .
CASSHSTVRTGELFF TRBV19 once .
CSVETDPNQPQHF TRBV29-1 . .
CATGQREDTEAFF TRBV19 . .
CASSSLPSSGELFF TRBV7-9 once .
CSVSINREANQPQHF TRBV29-1 . .
CASSFSYNQPQHF TRBV7-2 . .
CAISEREAGYTF TRBV10-3 once .
CASSQDRSTGADTQYF TRBV4-3 . .